This T cell receptor (beta chain) was found in a study of shared clonotypes between healthy human individuals. Turning to the study itself: Every donor yielded three CD4 naive, three CD4 memory, two CD8 naive and one CD8 memory plate.

Assay: immunoSEQ multiplex PCR; the TCRdb copy retains only in-frame clones and omits some. The sample consists of roughly 2.2 million clones, just over 90% of them appearing once. Germline CDR1 is SEHNR and CDR2 is FQNEAQ (reference sequence). The CDR3 loop spans 15 amino acids. V was cut by 2 bases and J by 4 bases, with 14 bases left in between. The rearrangement joins TRBV7-9 to TRBJ2-5; D gene unclear. The sequenced sample consisted of naive CD4+ T cells from PBMCs. Indicated subset: CD45RA+ positively selected. This sequence originates from a man aged 18 to 29 in good health. Some clones in this sample may be carry-over from other donors' samples. CDR3 in amino acids: CASSLNPGVVETQYF. As DNA, the CDR3 is TGTGCCAGCAGCTTAAACCCGGGCGTGGTAGAGACCCAGTACTTC.